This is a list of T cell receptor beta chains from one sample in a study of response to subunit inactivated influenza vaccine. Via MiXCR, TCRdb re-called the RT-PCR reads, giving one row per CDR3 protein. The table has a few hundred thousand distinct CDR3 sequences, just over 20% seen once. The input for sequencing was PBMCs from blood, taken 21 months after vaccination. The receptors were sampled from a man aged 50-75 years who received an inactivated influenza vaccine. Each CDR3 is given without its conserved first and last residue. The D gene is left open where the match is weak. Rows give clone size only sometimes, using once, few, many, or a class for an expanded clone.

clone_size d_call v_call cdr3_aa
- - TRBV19 ASSLEGDTQY
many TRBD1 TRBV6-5 ASTGTGGEAF
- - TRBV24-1 ATSDGGRGYYGYT
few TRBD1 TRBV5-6 ASSIRGRGSYEQY
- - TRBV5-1 ASSYTGGEQY
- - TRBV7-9 ASSTYSYEQY
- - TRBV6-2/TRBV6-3 ASSLSGLQPQH
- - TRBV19 ASSIDPSRISYNEQF
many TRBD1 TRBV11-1 ASSLGGPDRGHRSNQPQH
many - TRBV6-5 ASSYLGGIHEQY
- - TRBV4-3 ASSGGTDYGYT
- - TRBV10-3 ATSTSQETQY
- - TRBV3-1 ASSQEDPLSKN
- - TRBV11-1 ASSSRPSYEQY
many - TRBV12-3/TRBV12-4 ASSFSGSGNTIY
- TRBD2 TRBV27 ASSPPLAGGPREQY
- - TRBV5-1 ASSLIGQNTGELF
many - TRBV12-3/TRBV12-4 ASSGGHRLSGYT
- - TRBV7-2 ASSLPTGYNGYT
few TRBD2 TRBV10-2 ASSEPAGGLEEQY
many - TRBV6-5 ASSYGGDTEAF
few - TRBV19 ASSIPDTNYGYT
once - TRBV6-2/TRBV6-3 ASSQAREVHEQY
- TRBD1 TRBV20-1 SATGTGPYLEKLF
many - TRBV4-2 ASSQATEFNYGYT
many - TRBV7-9 ASSLASRLVDGYT
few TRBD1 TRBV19 ASSTDRETGDTEAF
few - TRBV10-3 AITPSSSTDTQY
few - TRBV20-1 SARDIGGYGYT
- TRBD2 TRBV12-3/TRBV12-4 ASSLVGGSYNEQF
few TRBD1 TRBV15 ATGRRTGGRLGGQPQH
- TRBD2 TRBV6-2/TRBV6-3 ASTFGRGEQF
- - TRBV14 ASGAGVETQY
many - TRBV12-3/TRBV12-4 ASMQSVSNEQF
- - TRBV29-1 SVEEWERTGELF
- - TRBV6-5 ASSYSASNQPQH
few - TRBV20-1 SATRGVRRNQPQH
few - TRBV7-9 ASSPLRGNTIY
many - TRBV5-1 ASRRGSDGYT
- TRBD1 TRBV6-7 ASSETAGTGFYEQY
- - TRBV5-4 ASSSPTVRSTEAF
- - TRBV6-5 ASSSSTGANEKLF
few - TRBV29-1 GAGENTGELF
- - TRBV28 ASREDGSSYEQY
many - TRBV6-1 ASNPGPRISNQPQH